This TCR beta chain is from a study of shared clonotypes between healthy human individuals. Trimming shortened V by 6 bases and J by 1 base, and 6 bases separated the two germline ends. The germline CDR1 and CDR2 sequences are SEHNR and FQNEAQ (reference sequence). CDR3 length: 13 residues. This clone was seen a single time. Some clones are missing from TCRdb's copy, which holds only in-frame ones; the method was immunoSEQ multiplex PCR. The sample includes under 2,500,000 clones, approximately 94% seen only once; the top ten take 0.1% to 0.15%. The chain has TRBV7-9 and TRBJ2-2; D is perhaps TRBD1 (5 bases). This TCR was sampled from a man younger than 35 in good health. The sequencing sample was made of naive CD4+ T cells sorted from blood. Subset of the sample: CD45RA+ positively selected. The CDR3 nucleotides read TGTGCCAGCAGGACAGAGAACACCGGGGAGCTGTTTTTT. It translates to CASRTENTGELFF. The whole variable domain, filled in from reference TRBV7-9 and TRBJ2-2, reads DTGVSQNPRHKITKRGQNVTFRCDPISEHNRLYWYRQTLGQGPEFLTYFQNEAQLEKSRLLSDRFSAERPKGSFSTLEIQRTEQGDSAMYLCASRTENTGELFFGEGSRLTVL.